The text below deals with one T cell receptor beta chain. At one end, the junction sequence differs from germline, possibly due to a read error. These data originate in a study of tumor-infiltrating lymphocytes in primary liver carcinoma. Germline V gene data show CDR1 as SGHAT and CDR2 as FQNNGV. The CDR3 totals 16 residues. From unsorted bulk tissue weighing about 20-32 mg, DNA and RNA were co-extracted. Patients had chronic HBV infection and were treatment-naive. The researchers produced TCR beta cDNA from roughly 500 ng total RNA with a constant-region primer. Slightly modified ARM-PCR served as the procedure for the TCR beta libraries. These libraries came from three rounds of nested multiplex PCR. Investigators reported that the first two PCR rounds, at 10 cycles each, used TRBV1-TRBV30 forward primers with a C-beta reverse primer. TCRdb used MiXCR to reprocess the multiplex PCR reads, holding one entry per CDR3 protein. The table lists 100,000 to 150,000 distinct CDR3 sequences, 64% of them singletons.

This clonotype was sampled from a woman aged 55-69 years with primary liver carcinoma and hepatitis B virus infection. Specimen: liver tumor tissue from sampling region 3. Subset: tumor region T3, left-lateral pole. The chain combines TRBV11-2 with TRBJ2-1, with TRBD2 identical over 9 bases. The CDR3 DNA reads as TGTGCCAGCAGCCCGACTAGCGGCTACTCCTACAATGTGCAGCTCTTC. This sequence encodes CASSPTSGYSYNVQLF.